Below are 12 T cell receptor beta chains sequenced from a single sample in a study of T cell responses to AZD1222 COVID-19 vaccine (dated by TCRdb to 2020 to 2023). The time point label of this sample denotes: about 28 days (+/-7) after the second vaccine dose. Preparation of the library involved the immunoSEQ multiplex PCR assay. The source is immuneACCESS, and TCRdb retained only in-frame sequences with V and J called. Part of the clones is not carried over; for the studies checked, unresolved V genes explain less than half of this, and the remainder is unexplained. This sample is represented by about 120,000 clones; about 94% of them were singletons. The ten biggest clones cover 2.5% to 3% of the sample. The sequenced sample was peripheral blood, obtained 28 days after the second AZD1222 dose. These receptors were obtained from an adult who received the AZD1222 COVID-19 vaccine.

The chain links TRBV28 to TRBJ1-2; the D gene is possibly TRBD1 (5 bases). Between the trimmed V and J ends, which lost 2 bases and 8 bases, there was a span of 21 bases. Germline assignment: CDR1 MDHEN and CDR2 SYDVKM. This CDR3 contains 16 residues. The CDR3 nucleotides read TGTGCCAGCAGTTTACTCCGGGACCACAAGGCGGAAGGCTACACCTTC. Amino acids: CASSLLRDHKAEGYTF.

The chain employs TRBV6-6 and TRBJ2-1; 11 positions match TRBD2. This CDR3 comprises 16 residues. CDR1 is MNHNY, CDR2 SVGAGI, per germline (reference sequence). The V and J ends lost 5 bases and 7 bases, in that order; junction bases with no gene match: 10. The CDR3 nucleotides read TGTGCCAGCAGTCCCGAACTAGCGGGAGTAGGGAATGAGCAGTTCTTC. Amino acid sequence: CASSPELAGVGNEQFF.

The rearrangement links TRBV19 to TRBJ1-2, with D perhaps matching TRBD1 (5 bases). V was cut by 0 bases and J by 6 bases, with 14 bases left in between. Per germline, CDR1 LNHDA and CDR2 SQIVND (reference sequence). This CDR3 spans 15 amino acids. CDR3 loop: CASSIDPQGVDGYTF. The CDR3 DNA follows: TGTGCCAGTAGTATAGATCCTCAGGGAGTTGATGGCTACACCTTC.

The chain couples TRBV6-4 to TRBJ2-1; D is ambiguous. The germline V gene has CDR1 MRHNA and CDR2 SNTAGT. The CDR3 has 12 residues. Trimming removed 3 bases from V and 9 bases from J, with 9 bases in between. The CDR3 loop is CASSETHGEQFF. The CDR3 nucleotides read TGTGCCAGCAGTGAAACTCACGGTGAGCAGTTCTTC.

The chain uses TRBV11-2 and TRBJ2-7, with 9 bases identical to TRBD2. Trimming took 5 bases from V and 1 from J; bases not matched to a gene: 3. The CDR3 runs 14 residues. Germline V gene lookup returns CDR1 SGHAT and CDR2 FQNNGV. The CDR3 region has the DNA TGTGCCAGCAGCGCGGGACTAGCATCCTACGAGCAGTACTTC. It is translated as CASSAGLASYEQYF.

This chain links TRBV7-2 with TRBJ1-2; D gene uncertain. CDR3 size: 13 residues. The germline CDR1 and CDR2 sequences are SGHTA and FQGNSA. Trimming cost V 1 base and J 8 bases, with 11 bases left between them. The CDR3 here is CASSLEGVLGYTF. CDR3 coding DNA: TGTGCCAGCAGCTTAGAGGGAGTGCTAGGCTACACCTTC.

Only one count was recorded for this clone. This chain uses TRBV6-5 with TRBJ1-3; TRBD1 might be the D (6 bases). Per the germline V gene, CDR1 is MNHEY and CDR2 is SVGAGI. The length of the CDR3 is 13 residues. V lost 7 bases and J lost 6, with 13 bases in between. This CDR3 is CASKVQGQNTIYF. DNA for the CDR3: TGTGCCAGCAAGGTACAGGGTCAAAACACCATATATTTT.

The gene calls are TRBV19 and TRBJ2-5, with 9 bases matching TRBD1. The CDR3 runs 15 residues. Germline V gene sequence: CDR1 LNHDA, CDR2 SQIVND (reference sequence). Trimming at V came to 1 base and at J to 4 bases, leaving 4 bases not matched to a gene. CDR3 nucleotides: TGTGCCAGTAGTATAGTGGGGACAGGGAGAGAGACCCAGTACTTC. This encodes CASSIVGTGRETQYF.

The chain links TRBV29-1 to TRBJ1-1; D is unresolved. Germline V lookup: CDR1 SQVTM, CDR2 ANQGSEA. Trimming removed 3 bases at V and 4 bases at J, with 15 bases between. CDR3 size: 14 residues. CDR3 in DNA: TGCAGCGTTGATGGTATAAGGCCGGGCACTGAAGCTTTCTTT. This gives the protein CSVDGIRPGTEAFF.

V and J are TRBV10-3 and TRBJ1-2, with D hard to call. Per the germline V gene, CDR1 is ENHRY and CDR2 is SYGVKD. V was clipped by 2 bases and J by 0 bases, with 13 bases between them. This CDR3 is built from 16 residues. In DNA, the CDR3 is TGTGCCATCAGTGAGAGGGATTCAGTATCTAACTATGGCTACACCTTC. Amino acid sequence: CAISERDSVSNYGYTF.

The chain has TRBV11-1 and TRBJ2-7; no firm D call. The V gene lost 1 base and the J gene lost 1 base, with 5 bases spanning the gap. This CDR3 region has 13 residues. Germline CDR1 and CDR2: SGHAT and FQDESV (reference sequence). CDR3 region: CASSLGQSYEQYF. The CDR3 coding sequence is TGTGCCAGCAGCTTAGGGCAGTCCTACGAGCAGTACTTC.

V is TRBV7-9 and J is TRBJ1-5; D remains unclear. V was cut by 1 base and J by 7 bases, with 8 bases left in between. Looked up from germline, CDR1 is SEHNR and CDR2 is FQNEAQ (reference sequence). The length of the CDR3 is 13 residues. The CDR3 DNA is TGTGCCAGCAGCTTAGAGGGCATCCAGCCCCAGCATTTT. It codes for CASSLEGIQPQHF.